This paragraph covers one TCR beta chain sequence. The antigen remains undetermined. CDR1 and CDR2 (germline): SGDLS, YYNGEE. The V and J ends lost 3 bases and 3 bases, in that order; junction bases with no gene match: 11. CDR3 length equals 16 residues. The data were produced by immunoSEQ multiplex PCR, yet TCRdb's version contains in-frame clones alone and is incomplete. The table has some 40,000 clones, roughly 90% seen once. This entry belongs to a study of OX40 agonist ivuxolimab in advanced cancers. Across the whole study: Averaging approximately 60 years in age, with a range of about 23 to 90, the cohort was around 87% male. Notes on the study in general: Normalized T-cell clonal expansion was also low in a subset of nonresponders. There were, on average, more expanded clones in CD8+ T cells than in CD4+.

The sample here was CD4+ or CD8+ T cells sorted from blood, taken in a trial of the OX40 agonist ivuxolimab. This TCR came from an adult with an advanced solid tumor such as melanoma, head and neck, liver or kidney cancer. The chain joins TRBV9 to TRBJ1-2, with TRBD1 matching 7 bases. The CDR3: CASSAHHRTGDYGYTF. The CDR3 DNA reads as TGTGCCAGCAGCGCTCACCACCGGACAGGCGACTATGGCTACACCTTC.